This TCR beta chain was sequenced in a study of spatial heterogeneity in lung cancer (dated by TCRdb to between 2017 and 2020). General notes on the study: Beta-chain transcripts were consistently detected in greater numbers than alpha-chain transcripts, which likely reflects a higher abundance of beta-chain transcripts. The study linked features of the TCR repertoire to counts of nonsynonymous mutations, which were determined by whole-exome sequencing of tumor tissue. TCR alpha and beta repertoires were quantitatively compared across multiple tumor regions, matched nontumor lung and blood in non-small cell lung cancer. At surgery, both alpha and beta chains were TCR-sequenced in 220 tumor regions, some 64 matched nontumor lung samples and 56 PBMC samples. In the raw uncorrected reads, each unique combination of TCR and UMI appeared more than ten times on average.

Receptors were amplified or captured by 5' RACE. TCRdb names NextSeq 500 as the instrument used. To allow correction of PCR and sequencing errors, the TCR library protocol tagged every TCR cDNA molecule with a unique molecular identifier. Per the authors' processing: TCR identification, UMI-based error correction and CDR3 extraction were all carried out with Decombinator tools. TCRs above a frequency of 2 per 1,000, corresponding to the top 1% of the tumor frequency distribution, were defined as expanded. Each repertoire was subsampled 100 times to 5,000 TCRs, after which Renyi diversity was computed with the R vegan package. CDR3 similarity networks were built from amino acid triplet string-kernel similarity, with CDR3s being connected when pairwise similarity was above 0.82. TCRdb reprocessing: public reads trimmed at Q25 with fastp, clones called with MiXCR, in-frame beta chains kept. Each record represents a unique CDR3 protein, reported with the most common genes and DNA among its rows. The V and J calls were determined by TCRdb, not by the authors. Present in this sample are tens of thousands of distinct CDR3 sequences, around 12% of which were seen just once. The top ten clones comprise more than 40% of the sample.

General conclusions and limits of the study: Ubiquitous expanded tumor TCRs were found in blood more often at tumor resection than at routine follow-up. Confirming at a functional level the hypothesis that regional TCRs recognize regional mutations was considered to require additional single-cell paired TCR alpha and beta sequencing.

Per the publication, the time point label means: sample taken at primary tumor resection. Donors were over 60 patients with early-stage, untreated non-small cell lung cancer from the lung TRACERx cohort. TCR sequencing used whole RNA extracted from tumor and nontumor lung tissue, or from cryopreserved PBMC samples, without cell sorting. Patients were selected for TCR sequencing only if sufficient RNA was available from at least two tumor regions. This clonotype was counted at least ten times. There is no known antigen for this receptor. No base quality values were provided; no much bigger clone lies one nucleotide off. The sequence derives from a male donor with early-stage non-small cell lung cancer. Sequenced material: PBMCs, taken at surgery.

CDR3 protein: CASSLGQNYGYTF. The nucleotide sequence is given as TGTGCCAGCAGTTTGGGACAGAACTATGGCTACACCTTC. This chain joins TRBV28 to TRBJ1-2, with TRBD1 matching 7 junction bases. The CDR3 goes from the cysteine to the phenylalanine over 13 residues. The entry retains the CDR3 DNA only, 39 bases that are in frame from base 1. The CDR1 and CDR2 encoded by the germline V gene are MDHEN and SYDVKM. Germline trimming amounts to 3 bases on V and 2 bases on J, with 0 as the count of junction bases outside the gene matches.